Detailed here is one TCR beta chain. Using immunoSEQ multiplex PCR, the repertoire was profiled, and TCRdb retains in-frame clones only, with some absent. The sample carries roughly 440,000 clones, about 87% recorded once. The Seattle patients, enrolled during active infection, were followed longitudinally. The data were taken from a study of blood T cell repertoires in COVID-19. The CDR3 runs to 11 residues. V trimming: 4 bases; J trimming: 8 bases; junction bases outside the gene matches: 0. The TCR originated in a woman aged 50 to 60 with COVID-19, enrolled during active disease. V is TRBV12-3 or TRBV12-4 and J is TRBJ2-3, with 7 bases identical to TRBD2. The sample was peripheral blood. In DNA, the CDR3 is TGTGCCAGCAGTTCTAGCGGTACGCAGTATTTT. This codes for CASSSSGTQYF.